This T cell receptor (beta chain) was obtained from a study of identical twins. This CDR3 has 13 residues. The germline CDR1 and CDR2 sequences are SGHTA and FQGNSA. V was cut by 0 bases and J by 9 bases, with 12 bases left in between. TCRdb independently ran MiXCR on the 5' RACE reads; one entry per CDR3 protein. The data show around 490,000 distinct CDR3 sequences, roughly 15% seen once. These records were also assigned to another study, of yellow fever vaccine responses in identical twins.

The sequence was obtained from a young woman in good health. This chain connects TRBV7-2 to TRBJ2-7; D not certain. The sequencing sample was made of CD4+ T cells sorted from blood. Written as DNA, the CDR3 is TGTGCCAGCAGCTTAGCGCTCCAGTCGGGGCAGTACTTC. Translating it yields CASSLALQSGQYF.